A selection of T cell receptor beta chains follows, all from one sample in a study of T cells in Graves' hyperthyroidism and ophthalmopathy. TCRdb re-analysed the multiplex PCR reads in MiXCR, keeping a single row per CDR3 protein. In the table there are around 700,000 distinct CDR3 sequences, approximately 36% of which are singletons. What was sequenced was blood. The receptors here all came from a middle-aged woman with Graves' hyperthyroidism. CDR3s include the opening cysteine and the closing phenylalanine or tryptophan. D genes are given only for firm matches. A row's size may be missing; if present it is once, few, many or a size class.

d_call	clone_size	v_call	j_call	cdr3_length	cdr3_aa	cdr3_nt
TRBD1	.	TRBV9	TRBJ2-2	16	CASSVRQGLSTAELFF	TGTGCCAGCAGCGTCAGACAGGGCCTCTCTACGGCCGAGCTGTTTTTT
.	many	TRBV29-1	TRBJ2-5	12	CSVITRAETQYF	TGCAGCGTTATCACCAGGGCTGAGACCCAGTACTTC
.	few	TRBV6-6	TRBJ1-2	15	CASSYLPGEGYGYTF	TGTGCCAGCAGTTACCTTCCAGGGGAAGGGTATGGCTACACCTTC
TRBD1	once	TRBV7-2	TRBJ1-2	13	CASSETGEGGYTF	TGTGCCAGCAGCGAGACAGGGGAAGGCGGCTACACCTTC
.	.	TRBV7-2	TRBJ2-7	14	CASSLRDLVYEQYF	TGTGCCAGCAGCCTCCGGGACCTAGTCTACGAGCAGTACTTC
TRBD1	.	TRBV25-1	TRBJ1-6	16	CASSGYGTGDNSPLHF	TGTGCCAGCAGTGGGTACGGGACAGGGGATAATTCACCCCTCCACTTT
.	.	TRBV4-3	TRBJ1-2	15	CASSQDRPTHYGYTF	TGCGCCAGCAGCCAAGATCGCCCTACCCACTATGGCTACACCTTC
.	few	TRBV24-1	TRBJ2-2	13	CATRLAATGELFF	TGTGCCACCAGACTAGCAGCCACCGGGGAGCTGTTTTTT
TRBD2	.	TRBV7-8	TRBJ2-7	15	CASSPGGAYLYEQYF	TGTGCCAGCAGCCCCGGGGGGGCCTATCTCTACGAGCAGTACTTC
.	many	TRBV7-9	TRBJ1-5	14	CASSPDNSNQPQHF	TGTGCCAGCAGCCCGGATAATAGCAATCAGCCCCAGCATTTT
.	.	TRBV7-9	TRBJ2-5	15	CASLSGAASQETQYF	TGTGCCAGCCTGTCGGGGGCGGCCAGTCAAGAGACCCAGTACTTC
TRBD2	.	TRBV10-3	TRBJ2-5	15	CASSIPGLVEETQYF	TGTGCCAGCAGTATACCGGGACTAGTTGAAGAGACCCAGTACTTC
.	many	TRBV9	TRBJ1-2	14	CASSVRRDKGGYTF	TGTGCCAGCAGCGTACGCCGGGACAAAGGGGGCTACACCTTC
.	.	TRBV19	TRBJ1-1	13	CASSTFYRTEAFF	TGTGCCAGTAGTACGTTCTACAGAACTGAAGCTTTCTTT
.	few	TRBV9	TRBJ1-1	14	CASSVRHLNTEAFF	TGTGCCAGCAGCGTCCGGCACCTGAACACTGAAGCTTTCTTT
.	.	TRBV11-2	TRBJ1-6	16	CASSLEMGVLNSPLHF	TGTGCCAGCAGCTTAGAGATGGGGGTCCTGAATTCACCCCTCCACTTT
.	.	TRBV6-2/TRBV6-3	TRBJ1-5	14	CASSSRGPNQPQHF	TGTGCCAGCAGTTCCCGGGGGCCGAATCAGCCCCAGCATTTT
.	many	TRBV20-1	TRBJ1-1	14	CSASSPHLPTEAFF	TGCAGTGCTAGTAGCCCACACCTTCCCACTGAAGCTTTCTTT
.	few	TRBV5-1	TRBJ2-1	14	CASSLGGAYNEQFF	TGTGCCAGCAGCTTGGGGGGCGCCTACAATGAGCAGTTCTTC
.	many	TRBV19	TRBJ1-2	15	CASSLVDQLPGGYTF	TGTGCCAGTAGTTTGGTGGACCAGCTCCCTGGTGGCTACACCTTC
.	.	TRBV2	TRBJ2-2	13	CASSEAGFRELLF	TGTGCCAGCAGTGAGGCGGGTTTCCGGGAGCTGCTTTTT
.	many	TRBV20-1	TRBJ1-2	12	CSATDSNYGYTF	TGCAGTGCCACGGACAGTAACTATGGCTACACCTTC
TRBD1	many	TRBV7-2	TRBJ1-4	13	CASSLQGAEKLFF	TGTGCCAGCAGCTTACAGGGGGCGGAAAAACTGTTTTTT
.	.	TRBV6-5	TRBJ1-2	15	CASSLSVTSNYGYTF	TGTGCCAGCAGTTTATCCGTGACATCTAACTATGGCTACACCTTC
.	.	TRBV12-3/TRBV12-4	TRBJ2-5	13	CASSFNRAETQYF	TGTGCCAGCAGTTTTAACCGGGCGGAGACCCAGTACTTC
TRBD1	.	TRBV7-2	TRBJ1-1	16	CASSFRGTGVDAEAFF	TGTGCCAGCAGCTTTAGGGGTACAGGGGTGGACGCTGAAGCTTTCTTT
.	.	TRBV12-3/TRBV12-4	TRBJ1-5	14	CASSQTRSNQPQHF	TGTGCCAGCAGCCAAACTCGGAGCAATCAGCCCCAGCATTTT
.	few	TRBV6-2/TRBV6-3	TRBJ1-1	14	CASTGLALNTEAFF	TGTGCCAGCACCGGGTTGGCTTTGAACACTGAAGCTTTCTTT
TRBD1	.	TRBV7-9	TRBJ1-5	16	CASSSSRQGSGEPQHF	TGTGCCAGCAGCTCTTCCCGACAGGGATCCGGAGAGCCCCAGCATTTT
.	.	TRBV19	TRBJ2-7	14	CASSWAGSTYEQYF	TGTGCCAGTAGTTGGGCAGGGTCTACCTACGAGCAGTACTTC
.	.	TRBV2	TRBJ2-5	16	CASSWTGGGTDETQYF	TGTGCCAGCAGTTGGACAGGAGGGGGCACTGACGAGACCCAGTACTTC
.	.	TRBV6-5	TRBJ2-5	14	CASSYGPPGETQYF	TGTGCCAGCAGTTATGGGCCTCCGGGAGAGACCCAGTACTTC
.	once	TRBV4-2	TRBJ2-5	15	CASSQGIMEQETQYF	TGTGCCAGCAGCCAAGGTATCATGGAACAAGAGACCCAGTACTTC
.	few	TRBV5-6	TRBJ2-7	13	CASSLQGSHEQYF	TGTGCCAGCAGCTTACAGGGATCCCACGAGCAGTACTTC
TRBD1	many	TRBV7-2	TRBJ1-3	16	CASSFGQGALGNTIYF	TGTGCCAGCAGCTTCGGACAGGGGGCTTTGGGAAACACCATATATTTT
.	.	TRBV20-1	TRBJ2-7	13	CSAREGIVHEQYF	TGCAGTGCTAGAGAGGGCATCGTGCACGAGCAGTACTTC
TRBD1	few	TRBV11-2	TRBJ2-7	13	CASGQGGAYEQYF	TGTGCCAGCGGACAGGGGGGAGCCTACGAGCAGTACTTC
TRBD1	few	TRBV6-6	TRBJ2-2	16	CASSSRQGFATGELFF	TGTGCCAGCAGTTCGCGACAGGGGTTCGCCACCGGGGAGCTGTTTTTT
.	.	TRBV9	TRBJ2-5	16	CASSVEIAAGQETQYF	TGTGCCAGCAGCGTAGAGATAGCGGCGGGACAAGAGACCCAGTACTTC
.	many	TRBV5-1	TRBJ1-2	15	CASVPGPRSFYGYTF	TGCGCCAGCGTTCCGGGACCTCGGTCGTTCTATGGCTACACCTTC
.	many	TRBV13	TRBJ2-5	18	CASSFLGLGGAAQETQYF	TGTGCCAGCAGCTTCCTTGGTCTTGGCGGGGCTGCACAAGAGACCCAGTACTTC
.	.	TRBV12-3/TRBV12-4	TRBJ2-2	12	CASNRLAGELFF	TGTGCCAGCAACAGACTAGCCGGGGAGCTGTTTTTT
.	many	TRBV7-2	TRBJ1-1	13	CASSLWGDTEAFF	TGTGCCAGCAGCTTGTGGGGGGACACTGAAGCTTTCTTT
.	.	TRBV20-1	TRBJ2-7	12	CSATNSGYEQYF	TGCAGTGCTACGAACAGTGGCTACGAGCAGTACTTC
.	.	TRBV4-3	TRBJ2-2	10	CEGRAGELFF	TGCGAGGGAAGGGCCGGGGAGCTGTTTTTT
.	many	TRBV7-8	TRBJ2-7	12	CASSSQGLEQYF	TGTGCCAGCAGCTCACAGGGTCTCGAGCAGTACTTC
.	.	TRBV20-1	TRBJ2-2	17	CSARDISTTVHTGELFF	TGCAGTGCTAGAGATATTTCAACGACAGTCCACACCGGGGAGCTGTTTTTT
.	many	TRBV7-9	TRBJ2-7	14	CASSPGGAPVEQYF	TGTGCCAGCAGTCCAGGGGGGGCTCCGGTCGAGCAGTACTTC
.	.	TRBV11-3	TRBJ1-3	13	CASTRNSGNTIYF	TGTGCCAGTACACGAAACTCTGGAAACACCATATATTTT
.	many	TRBV5-1	TRBJ1-3	13	CASSLDPKYTIYF	TGCGCCAGCAGCTTGGACCCGAAGTACACCATATATTTT
TRBD2	many	TRBV2	TRBJ2-5	15	CASSGPGLVSETQYF	TGTGCCAGCAGTGGACCGGGACTAGTCAGTGAGACCCAGTACTTC
.	.	TRBV11-3	TRBJ1-1	15	CASSLNFPGNTEAFF	TGTGCCAGCAGCTTAAATTTCCCCGGGAACACTGAAGCTTTCTTT
.	many	TRBV10-1	TRBJ2-5	14	CASSPGAGEETQYF	TGCGCCAGCAGTCCGGGAGCGGGTGAAGAGACCCAGTACTTC
.	many	TRBV6-1	TRBJ1-6	13	CATPADPNSPLHF	TGTGCCACCCCGGCGGATCCCAATTCACCCCTCCACTTT
.	few	TRBV7-8	TRBJ2-1	14	CASSAGTSYNEQFF	TGTGCCAGCAGCGCCGGGACGAGTTACAATGAGCAGTTCTTC
.	few	TRBV27	TRBJ2-5	13	CASSLYRQETQYF	TGTGCCAGCAGTTTGTACAGACAAGAGACCCAGTACTTC
.	.	TRBV12-3/TRBV12-4	TRBJ1-5	13	CASSLGEWQPQHF	TGTGCCAGCAGTTTAGGTGAATGGCAGCCCCAGCATTTT
.	.	TRBV19	TRBJ1-2	17	CASSPGFRQASNYGYTF	TGTGCCAGTAGCCCAGGATTCCGACAGGCTAGCAACTATGGCTACACCTTC
TRBD1	many	TRBV20-1	TRBJ2-5	13	CSAKIWDRETQYF	TGCAGTGCTAAGATATGGGACAGAGAGACCCAGTACTTC